The 5 T cell receptor beta chains listed next were all sequenced from one sample in a study of cytomegalovirus exposure and HLA in healthy donors. Both 60 Vbeta primers and 13 Jbeta primers went into the PCR. Libraries were prepared by immunoSEQ multiplex PCR; TCRdb keeps only in-frame clonotypes and omits some of them. This table has some 150,000 clones, less than 80% appearing once. The sample comprised PBMCs. Receptor source: a man over 45 in good health and CMV-seropositive.

The chain links TRBV29-1 to TRBJ1-1; D gene unclear. CDR1 is SQVTM, CDR2 ANQGSEA, per germline. CDR3 size: 13 residues. With 0 bases removed from V and 1 base from J, the gap between germline ends came to 6 bases. CDR3 nucleotides: TGCAGCGTTGAAGATAACACGAACACTGAAGCTTTCTTT. It translates to CSVEDNTNTEAFF.

This clone has a handful of counts. The CDR3 protein is CASSEVRDQPQHF. The CDR3, as DNA: TGTGCCAGCAGTGAAGTACGCGATCAGCCCCAGCATTTT. This chain uses TRBV6-1 with TRBJ1-5; unclear D gene. CDR1 is MNHNS and CDR2 is SASEGT in the germline V gene. This CDR3 is built from 13 residues. The ends were cut back, 1 base at V and 5 bases at J, with 6 bases in the middle.

This chain uses TRBV6-5 with TRBJ1-1, with 8 bases aligning to TRBD1. V shed 7 bases, J shed 0 bases, and the junction held 7 bases outside the gene matches. Germline V gene lookup returns CDR1 MNHEY and CDR2 SVGAGI. The CDR3 is 15 amino acids. CDR3 amino acids: CASIPDREMNTEAFF. Written as DNA, the CDR3 is TGTGCCAGCATCCCGGACAGGGAGATGAACACTGAAGCTTTCTTT.

This chain links TRBV5-1 with TRBJ2-1; 7 positions match TRBD2. CDR1 is SGHRS and CDR2 is YFSETQ in the germline V gene. The CDR3 runs to 15 residues. The V and J ends lost 1 base and 10 bases, in that order; junction bases with no gene match: 11. The CDR3 DNA sequence: TGCGCCAGCAGCTTGTCTTCTAGCGGAGGATACGAGCAGTTCTTC. This translates into CASSLSSSGGYEQFF. The full variable domain, completed using reference TRBV5-1 and TRBJ2-1, is KAGVTQTPRYLIKTRGQQVTLSCSPISGHRSVSWYQQTPGQGLQFLFEYFSETQRNKGNFPGRFSGRQFSNSRSEMNVSTLELGDSALYLCASSLSSSGGYEQFFGPGTRLTVL.

The CDR3 here is CASARTGGVGELFF. CDR3 coding DNA: TGTGCCAGCGCTAGGACAGGGGGCGTCGGGGAGCTGTTTTTT. This chain joins TRBV2 and TRBJ2-2, with 11 positions matching TRBD1. J gave up 7 bases and V 8 bases, and 6 bases lay outside the gene matches. Germline values: CDR1 SNHLY, CDR2 FYNNEI. The CDR3 consists of 14 residues.